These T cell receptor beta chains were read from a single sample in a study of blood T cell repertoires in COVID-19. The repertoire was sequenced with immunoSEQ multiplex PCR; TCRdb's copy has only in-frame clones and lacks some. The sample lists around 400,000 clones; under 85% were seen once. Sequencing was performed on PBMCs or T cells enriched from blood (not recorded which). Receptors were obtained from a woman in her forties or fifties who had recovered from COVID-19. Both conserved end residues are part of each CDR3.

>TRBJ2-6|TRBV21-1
CASSMPGQATLGANVLTF
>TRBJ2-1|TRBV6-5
CASNMGLAGNQQFF
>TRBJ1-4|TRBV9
CASSPTYPGQPTNEKLFF
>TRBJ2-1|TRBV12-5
CASGLGTGGENEQFF
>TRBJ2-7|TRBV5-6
CASSQGIDAYEQYF
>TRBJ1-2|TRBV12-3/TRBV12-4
CASSTRTVFGYTF
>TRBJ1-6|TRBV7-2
CASSLSRGNSPLHF
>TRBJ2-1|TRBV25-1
CASVLAGMNEQFF
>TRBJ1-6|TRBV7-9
CASSFDQVYSPLHF
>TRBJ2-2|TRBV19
CASSRSRGGTGRNTGELFF